This TCR beta chain was retrieved from a study of cytomegalovirus exposure and HLA in healthy donors (TCRdb year 2017). For context, the study as a whole: An earlier analysis of 587 of the donors reported 250 to 350 Gb of sequence data and 120 million or so unique TCR beta sequences from 190 million or so T cells. The number of donors typed differed by locus, with roughly 629-640 for A, B, C, DRB1 and DQB1, 522 for DQA1, approximately 570 for DPA1, and around 460 for DPB1. A few DR-DQ haplotypes were treated as single units for association and clustering because of strong linkage in the cohort. The study aimed to test whether signatures of past pathogen exposure could be identified by cataloging public T cell receptors. Using immunosequencing, the study profiled T cell repertoires from around 670 subjects and related those repertoires to cytomegalovirus serostatus. To decide whether each TCR beta V gene segment behaved as functional or pseudogenic, an earlier analysis of some 600 of the donors relied on high-throughput TCR beta sequencing. Rather than using new phenotypic data, the later analysis identified candidate immune exposures from TCR beta sequences and from how often those sequences occurred across donors. Every repertoire in the discovery cohort had been generated on one and the same sequencing platform. The study combined high-throughput TCR immunosequencing, statistical association of individual TCRs with disease status, and machine learning to predict cytomegalovirus infection status. Among 350 to 400 genotyped donors of the cohort, an average of 235,054 unique TCR beta nucleotide sequences were sequenced per donor, 15% to 20% of them non-productive. Class I and class II HLA loci were covered by the typing at four-digit resolution. Donor age, sex, ethnicity and CMV serostatus were compiled together with the repertoire data. A later analysis re-examined previously published TCR beta repertoires from just over 650 donors and added high-resolution HLA genotyping to investigate patterns of TCR occurrence. Among the roughly 390 genotyped donors, approximately 82% belonged to the genetic ancestry cluster associated with self-reported Caucasian donors. In a later genetic analysis, genome-wide SNP genotypes for about three fifths of the roughly 670 donors were used, and that subset was treated as a discovery cohort. An early release covering some 640 HLA-typed donors comprised approximately 290 gigabases of sequencing data and 85 million to 100 million unique TCR sequences. In addition to the first cohort of 666 subjects, a separate validation cohort of over 90 different subjects was used.

Library preparation was by the immunoSEQ multiplex PCR assay. For the multiplex PCR, a mixture combining 60 forward primers for TCR Vbeta segments and 13 reverse primers for TCR Jbeta segments was used. The CDR3 region of rearranged TCR beta genes was amplified from genomic DNA with a multiplex PCR assay. The Illumina HiSeq System was used to sequence the amplified TCR beta libraries as 87-base-pair reads. Concerning the study's data processing: A later analysis counted some 74 million unique TCR beta chains across the roughly 700 repertoires, and some 11 million of these chains were shared by at least two donors. Raw reads were error-corrected and collapsed into unique sequences with a nearest-neighbor algorithm that merged closely related sequences to remove PCR and sequencing errors. CDR3 sequences were aligned to IMGT reference sequences to assign V, D and J gene segments. Each retained sequence needed at least a six-nucleotide match to both a V gene segment and a J gene segment. A rearrangement counted as productive if the CDR3 had no stop codons and remained in frame with V and J, and every other rearrangement counted as non-productive. Following IMGT convention, CDR3 was defined as the stretch from the second conserved V-encoded cysteine to the conserved J-encoded phenylalanine. In an earlier analysis of around 540 of the donors, sequences lacking an unambiguous match to a single V gene segment were excluded. An earlier analysis of almost 600 of the donors classified V segments as functional when productive rearrangements were above 56.7% and as segregating when the standard deviation between donors was above 5%. A statistical classification framework was developed to diagnose cytomegalovirus status using the catalog of TCR beta chain sequences. A later analysis assigned V and J genes by comparing TCR nucleotide sequences with IMGT/GENE-DB human TR gene sequences. Using the TCRdist pipeline, a later analysis assigned CDR3 sequences along with most-parsimonious VDJ recombination scenarios. In a later analysis, each TCR beta chain was defined by its CDR3 amino acid sequence together with its V-gene family, and reads lacking a unique V-gene family were excluded. As a way to deal with suspected cross-contamination and a sequencing artifact, a later analysis dropped 592 nucleotide sequences that were highly shared and had low generation probability. For each public chain, a later analysis derived a clonal expansion index from normalized ranks of inferred template counts within each repertoire. In a later analysis, generation probabilities were computed with a VDJ recombination model fitted to out-of-frame rearrangements, and the resulting probabilities were checked against IGoR. In a later analysis, hypergeometric tests were used to score TCR-TCR, TCR-HLA and TCR-CMV co-occurrence, with a repertoire-size bias correction applied to TCR pairs. False discovery rates were estimated in a later analysis by permuting HLA or CMV assignments 20 times. In a later analysis, co-occurring TCRs were grouped with DBSCAN, and TCRdist sequence similarity was added when clustering was performed within HLA-allele-positive subsets. Repertoires with fewer than 30,000 or more than 120,000 public chains, plus five repertoires with anomalous nucleotide sharing, were excluded from co-occurrence clustering. This is the immuneACCESS table as TCRdb keeps it, with only in-frame sequences that have V and J called. A part of the clones is gone; compared with another copy, unresolved V genes explain less than half, and the rest is unexplained. That table supplies the V and J calls and clone size; D and trimming were determined from the DNA. The sample table holds approximately 220,000 clones, of which around 83% were seen once. Of the sample, around 1.4% is held by the ten largest clones.

What the study reported, not specific to this receptor: The classifier was reported to diagnose cytomegalovirus status with high specificity and sensitivity in both the original cohort and the validation cohort. The cohort was sequenced for TCR beta chains only, and without alpha or paired-chain data the features that could be detected were limited. Across donors, most TCR sequences were observed very rarely, whereas some public TCRs were present in many individuals. In vitro tests confirmed that a few of the cytomegalovirus-associated TCR beta chains recognize cytomegalovirus antigens. An earlier analysis of approximately 600 of the donors showed that most TCR beta V segments appeared in productive rearrangements either about 87% or about 30% of the time, which broadly matched IMGT annotations. A later analysis reported that several top co-occurrence clusters appeared linked to parvovirus B19, influenza, CMV and Epstein-Barr virus. In a later analysis, HLA-associated TCR beta chains were found to be more clonally expanded and to have lower generation probabilities than equally common non-associated chains. A later analysis associated about 17,000 TCR beta sequences with specific HLA alleles at a false discovery rate of 0.05. According to a later analysis, most CMV-associated TCR beta chains appeared to be HLA-restricted, and the HLA associations seemed to be driven largely by CMV exposure. When HLA alleles, especially DR and DQ, strongly co-occurred, TCR associations were difficult to assign to individual alleles. Because HLA typing was unavailable for some donors at each locus, only the typed subset was used in association tests. An association between a missense DCLRE1C variant and V-gene and J-gene trimming of TCR beta chains was found in a later genetic analysis and replicated in an independent cohort. Linkage disequilibrium might explain the correlated functional status among segregating V segments, but an unknown experimental factor could not be excluded. Because the 87-base-pair reads could not distinguish some IMGT-functional V segments, including TRBV6-2 and TRBV6-3, those segments were excluded. It was suggested by the authors that the approach could potentially be generalized to other disease states and immunological phenotypes. A later genetic analysis reported fewer N-insertions in productive TCRs among donors in an Asian-associated ancestry cluster than the roughly 690-donor mean. Immune exposure information for the cohort was limited to CMV serostatus. The earlier analysis of 587 of the donors excluded 15 to 20 rarely observed V segments, including chromosome 9 orphons, because counts were too low. A further reported finding was that TCR beta sequences accurately predicted the HLA-A and HLA-B alleles for most subjects in the first cohort. Presence/absence analyses assumed roughly uniform sequencing depth across donors, an assumption that may not hold. A total of about 150 TCR beta chains were listed by the study as associated with cytomegalovirus. In a later analysis, the rate of TCR association differed among HLA loci, with DRB1 alleles having the most associated TCRs and HLA-C alleles having the fewest. The sequencing pipeline was judged likely to have produced a cluster of highly shared sequence variants as a technical artifact.

In the case of this clone: What antigen it recognizes has not been identified. No much larger clone is present one base from it, and per-base qualities are unavailable.

Including the terminal cysteine and phenylalanine, the CDR3 comprises 14 residues. Just CDR3 DNA is preserved here, 42 bases in frame from base 1. The V and J ends are trimmed by 5 bases and 0 bases, leaving 10 bases between them. The germline V gene gives CDR1 as MGHDK and CDR2 as SYGVNS. The cohort consisted of 650 to 700 healthy bone marrow donors. All cohort members were sampled while nominally healthy, although unrecorded immune exposures were likely present. The donor tested CMV seronegative and was one of the 352 seronegative cohort members. Every donor gave a peripheral blood sample, and the peripheral blood mononuclear cells from that sample were used for TCR beta sequencing. Genomic DNA was extracted from the blood cell samples with the Qiagen DNeasy Blood Extraction Kit.

This clonotype was sampled from a girl aged 5-17 years in good health and CMV-seronegative. The sequence is built from TRBV25-1 and TRBJ1-1; tentative D gene TRBD1, with 5 bases matching. Sequenced input: PBMCs. Here is the DNA: TGTGCCAGCAGTCCAGTAGGGGTGAACACTGAAGCTTTCTTT. This codes for CASSPVGVNTEAFF.